This T cell receptor (beta chain) is from a study of shared clonotypes between healthy human individuals. Study overall: Each donor's CD8 memory used one plate, CD8 naive two, each CD4 subset three. Study conclusions and caveats: Clonotypes which were not shared had lower generation probabilities than clonotypes that all four donors shared. A limitation of the genetic and exposure-history diversity represented arose from few donors.

Across several immunoSEQ plates, the genomic DNA of each subset was split evenly. Method: immunoSEQ multiplex PCR; TCRdb's copy keeps in-frame clones and lacks some. The repertoire holds about 550,000 clones, roughly 95% seen once, with around 0.097% in the top ten. It was CD45RO-negative cells, positively selected for CCR7, that made up naive CD8 cells, with terminally differentiated effector memory CD45RA+ cells excluded. CDR3 length: 14 residues. The V end was cut by 6 bases, the J end by 6 bases, with 18 bases between. Per germline, CDR1 SGDLS and CDR2 YYNGEE. On this clone: Its matching antigen is unknown.

The sequence was collected from a woman younger than 45 in good health. The rearrangement links TRBV9 to TRBJ1-2; D uncertain. Specimen: naive CD8+ T cells sorted from blood. The CDR3 bases are TGTGCCAGCACCCCGACCCCGGGGAACCATGGCTACACCTTC. It is translated as CASTPTPGNHGYTF.